A selection of T cell receptor beta chains follows, all from one sample in a study of cytomegalovirus exposure and HLA in healthy donors. Some clones are missing from TCRdb's copy, which holds only in-frame ones; the method was immunoSEQ multiplex PCR. Among around 190,000 clones listed, over 70% were seen once. Sequencing input: PBMCs. These receptors came from a man aged 40-50 years in good health and CMV-seronegative. The CDR3 runs from the conserved cysteine through the conserved F or W. The D gene is left open where the match is weak.

v_gene: TRBV19; d_gene: TRBD2; j_gene: TRBJ2-1; CDR3aa: CASSIRSREAGYNEQFF; CDR3nt: TGTGCCAGTAGTATTAGGTCTCGGGAGGCTGGCTACAATGAGCAGTTCTTC
v_gene: TRBV30; d_gene: -; j_gene: TRBJ2-7; CDR3aa: CAWIQGGAEQYF; CDR3nt: TGTGCCTGGATCCAGGGGGGAGCCGAGCAGTACTTC
v_gene: TRBV30; d_gene: -; j_gene: TRBJ2-3; CDR3aa: CAWSSLPGDTQYF; CDR3nt: TGTGCCTGGAGTTCACTACCGGGAGATACGCAGTATTTT
v_gene: TRBV7-2; d_gene: -; j_gene: TRBJ2-1; CDR3aa: CASSARVRQFF; CDR3nt: TGTGCCAGCAGCGCCAGGGTTCGGCAGTTCTTC
v_gene: TRBV25-1; d_gene: TRBD2; j_gene: TRBJ2-5; CDR3aa: CASRGTSGQETQYF; CDR3nt: TGTGCCAGCAGAGGGACTAGCGGGCAAGAGACCCAGTACTTC
v_gene: TRBV10-2; d_gene: TRBD1; j_gene: TRBJ2-1; CDR3aa: CASSINKGQGWGNEQFF; CDR3nt: TGCGCCAGCTCCATAAACAAAGGACAGGGATGGGGCAATGAGCAGTTCTTC
v_gene: TRBV6-1; d_gene: -; j_gene: TRBJ1-2; CDR3aa: CASSEALRNYGYTF; CDR3nt: TGTGCCAGCAGTGAAGCGCTTCGGAACTATGGCTACACCTTC
v_gene: TRBV6-4; d_gene: -; j_gene: TRBJ1-1; CDR3aa: CASSARLFNTEAFF; CDR3nt: TGTGCCAGCAGTGCCCGTCTTTTCAACACTGAAGCTTTCTTT
v_gene: TRBV9; d_gene: -; j_gene: TRBJ2-7; CDR3aa: CASSVAPSGYEQYF; CDR3nt: TGTGCCAGCAGCGTAGCCCCGAGCGGTTACGAGCAGTACTTC
v_gene: TRBV19; d_gene: -; j_gene: TRBJ1-2; CDR3aa: CASSFLGGGYTF; CDR3nt: TGTGCCAGTAGTTTTCTGGGGGGTGGCTACACCTTC
v_gene: TRBV7-9; d_gene: TRBD2; j_gene: TRBJ2-7; CDR3aa: CASSWTSGTYEQYF; CDR3nt: TGTGCCAGCAGCTGGACTAGCGGGACCTACGAGCAGTACTTC
v_gene: TRBV4-3; d_gene: TRBD1; j_gene: TRBJ2-1; CDR3aa: CASSFRDRQYNEQFF; CDR3nt: TGCGCCAGCAGCTTCCGGGACAGGCAATACAATGAGCAGTTCTTC
v_gene: TRBV2; d_gene: TRBD1; j_gene: TRBJ1-6; CDR3aa: CASINRGGSPLHF; CDR3nt: TGTGCCAGCATAAACAGGGGTGGATCACCCCTCCACTTT
v_gene: TRBV6-1; d_gene: -; j_gene: TRBJ1-5; CDR3aa: CASRHNSNQPQHF; CDR3nt: TGTGCCAGCAGGCACAATAGCAATCAGCCCCAGCATTTT
v_gene: TRBV7-2; d_gene: -; j_gene: TRBJ2-3; CDR3aa: CASSPGGPRGDTQYF; CDR3nt: TGTGCCAGCAGCCCTGGTGGGCCCCGGGGAGATACGCAGTATTTT
v_gene: TRBV10-1; d_gene: TRBD2; j_gene: TRBJ2-3; CDR3aa: CASSESSGRGSTDTQYF; CDR3nt: TGCGCCAGCAGTGAGTCGAGCGGGCGGGGGAGCACAGATACGCAGTATTTT
v_gene: TRBV2; d_gene: -; j_gene: TRBJ1-4; CDR3aa: CASSLFQGWGNEKLFF; CDR3nt: TGTGCCAGCAGTCTGTTTCAGGGGTGGGGTAATGAAAAACTGTTTTTT
v_gene: TRBV7-2; d_gene: -; j_gene: TRBJ1-2; CDR3aa: CASSLEGWDYGYTF; CDR3nt: TGTGCCAGCAGCTTAGAGGGGTGGGACTATGGCTACACCTTC
v_gene: TRBV19; d_gene: -; j_gene: TRBJ2-5; CDR3aa: CASSTSLGTQYF; CDR3nt: TGTGCCAGTAGTACCTCACTAGGGACCCAGTACTTC
v_gene: TRBV7-2; d_gene: TRBD1; j_gene: TRBJ2-7; CDR3aa: CASSLGTASYEQYF; CDR3nt: TGTGCCAGCAGCCTCGGGACAGCCTCCTACGAGCAGTACTTC
v_gene: TRBV7-9; d_gene: -; j_gene: TRBJ1-2; CDR3aa: CASSYEQGGGYTF; CDR3nt: TGTGCCAGCAGCTACGAACAGGGAGGGGGCTACACCTTC
v_gene: TRBV19; d_gene: -; j_gene: TRBJ2-7; CDR3aa: CASSMYTSSYEQYF; CDR3nt: TGTGCCAGTAGTATGTACACCAGCTCCTACGAGCAGTACTTC
v_gene: TRBV9; d_gene: TRBD2; j_gene: TRBJ2-5; CDR3aa: CASSVGVGGETQYF; CDR3nt: TGTGCCAGCAGCGTAGGGGTGGGGGGGGAGACCCAGTACTTC